A selection of T cell receptor beta chains follows, all from one sample in a study of blood T cell repertoires in COVID-19. The method was immunoSEQ multiplex PCR; TCRdb's version includes in-frame clones alone and lacks a portion of them. The sample has 250,000 or so clones, 84% seen once. Input material: peripheral blood. The source is a man aged 35 to 55 who had recovered from COVID-19. Each CDR3 is given with its conserved first and last residue. The D gene is left open where the match is weak. Clone size appears in some rows only: once, few, many, or a class for an expanded clone.

v_gene	abundance	j_gene	d_gene	len	CDR3nt	CDR3aa
TRBV7-8	NA	TRBJ2-1	NA	15	TGTGCCAGCAGCTTCGAGGGACAAGCCTACAATGAGCAGTTCTTC	CASSFEGQAYNEQFF
TRBV7-2	NA	TRBJ1-5	NA	13	TGTGCCAGCAGCTTAAAGCCCCTTCAGCCCCAGCATTTT	CASSLKPLQPQHF
TRBV6-5	few	TRBJ2-7	NA	15	TGTGCCAGCAGTTACGTTTTACGAGAGACCTACGAGCAGTACTTC	CASSYVLRETYEQYF
TRBV7-9	NA	TRBJ2-3	NA	14	TGTGCCAGCAGCGCGACGACTCATCCAGATACGCAGTATTTT	CASSATTHPDTQYF
TRBV5-1	NA	TRBJ1-2	NA	15	TGCGCCAGCAGCGTCGGGGGGGCCGAGAGAGGAGGCTACACCTTC	CASSVGGAERGGYTF
TRBV10-3	NA	TRBJ1-2	NA	15	TGTGCCATCAATGGACACCAAACGGGTAACTATGGCTACACCTTC	CAINGHQTGNYGYTF
TRBV10-3	NA	TRBJ2-7	TRBD2	14	TGTGCCATCGGGTCGCGGGGGGGCCCCTACGAGCAGTACTTC	CAIGSRGGPYEQYF
TRBV12-3/TRBV12-4	NA	TRBJ2-3	NA	13	TGTGCCAGCAGCTGGGCAGGCACAGATACGCAGTATTTT	CASSWAGTDTQYF
TRBV18	NA	TRBJ2-7	TRBD1	14	TGTGCCAGCTCAACTAGGGACAGCTCCTACGAGCAGTACTTC	CASSTRDSSYEQYF
TRBV29-1	NA	TRBJ2-7	NA	13	TGCAGCGTTGAAGGGACAGTTCCCTACGAGCAGTACTTC	CSVEGTVPYEQYF
TRBV5-4	NA	TRBJ2-7	TRBD2	14	TGTGCCAGCAGCCTGAAGCGGGAGCCCTACGAGCAGTACTTC	CASSLKREPYEQYF
TRBV5-1	NA	TRBJ2-3	NA	14	TGCGCCAGCAGCTTGGAAGGTGGGGGGGATACGCAGTATTTT	CASSLEGGGDTQYF
TRBV4-1	NA	TRBJ1-2	TRBD1	16	TGCGCCAGCAGCCAACCAATGGGACAGGGAAACTATGGCTACACCTTC	CASSQPMGQGNYGYTF
TRBV2	many	TRBJ1-1	NA	12	TGTGCCAGCAGAAGTGTAGACACTGAAGCTTTCTTT	CASRSVDTEAFF
TRBV19	NA	TRBJ2-3	TRBD2	15	TGTGCCACCCGGACTAGCGGGAGTAGCACAGATACGCAGTATTTT	CATRTSGSSTDTQYF
TRBV9	once	TRBJ2-3	NA	13	TGTGCCAGCAGCGAGGGGGGCACAGATACGCAGTATTTT	CASSEGGTDTQYF
TRBV2	NA	TRBJ1-1	TRBD1	13	TGTGCCAGCAGCGCGGGACAGGGAACTGAAGCTTTCTTT	CASSAGQGTEAFF
TRBV7-6	NA	TRBJ2-1	TRBD2	17	TGTGCCAGCAGCCGTGGGGCCGGGACTAGCGGCTACAATGAGCAGTTCTTC	CASSRGAGTSGYNEQFF
TRBV7-9	NA	TRBJ2-7	NA	13	TGTGCCAGCAGCTCGGACATGTCCTACGAGCAGTACTTC	CASSSDMSYEQYF
TRBV25-1	NA	TRBJ2-2	NA	13	TGTGCCAGCAGTGGTATTCAGGCCGGGGAGCTGTTTTTT	CASSGIQAGELFF
TRBV6-5	NA	TRBJ2-1	NA	13	TGTGCCAGCGGGAGGGGGACCTACAATGAGCAGTTCTTC	CASGRGTYNEQFF
TRBV11-2	NA	TRBJ2-1	NA	11	TGTGCCAGCAGCCACTACAATGAGCAGTTCTTC	CASSHYNEQFF
TRBV29-1	NA	TRBJ2-7	TRBD1	14	TGCAGCGTTGAATACGGGACAGGGGATCCCGAGCAGTACTTC	CSVEYGTGDPEQYF
TRBV2	NA	TRBJ1-4	NA	14	TGTGCCAGCTCCAAGATGGGGGCGGATGAAAAACTGTTTTTT	CASSKMGADEKLFF
TRBV5-1	NA	TRBJ2-5	TRBD2	15	TGCGCCAGCAGCTTGGTCGGGCAGGGAGGGGAGACCCAGTACTTC	CASSLVGQGGETQYF
TRBV4-1	few	TRBJ1-5	NA	18	TGCGCCAGCAGCAAAGGGGGACACGGACCCAATAGCAATCAGCCCCAGCATTTT	CASSKGGHGPNSNQPQHF
TRBV7-9	few	TRBJ2-7	NA	13	TGTGCCAGCAGCTCAAGGGGGTCCTACGAGCAGTACTTC	CASSSRGSYEQYF
TRBV7-9	few	TRBJ2-5	TRBD2	14	TGTGCCAGCATCGAATTAGCGGGGGGCGAGACCCAGTACTTC	CASIELAGGETQYF
TRBV9	NA	TRBJ2-3	TRBD1	14	TGTGCCAGCACCCGGACAGGGACCACAGATACGCAGTATTTT	CASTRTGTTDTQYF
TRBV11-2	NA	TRBJ2-1	NA	15	TGTGCCAGCAGCCGAGCAAGAGGTTCCTACAATGAGCAGTTCTTC	CASSRARGSYNEQFF
TRBV10-2	NA	TRBJ1-5	NA	13	TGCGCCAGCAGTGTTGAAGCGGGCCAGCCCCAGCATTTT	CASSVEAGQPQHF
TRBV27	NA	TRBJ2-3	NA	14	TGTGCCAGCACCGCAGGCCCGAGCACAGATACGCAGTATTTT	CASTAGPSTDTQYF
TRBV7-2	NA	TRBJ2-3	NA	12	TGTGCCAGCAGCCCGGTCACAGATACGCAGTATTTT	CASSPVTDTQYF
TRBV5-1	NA	TRBJ1-6	NA	17	TGCGCCAGCAGCTTGGGACAGAGGAGCTCCTATAATTCACCCCTCCACTTT	CASSLGQRSSYNSPLHF
TRBV5-1	NA	TRBJ2-3	TRBD1	15	TGCGCCAGCAGCGATCCGGGACAGGGGTCAGATACGCAGTATTTT	CASSDPGQGSDTQYF
TRBV2	NA	TRBJ1-4	NA	15	TGTGCTGGCAAGATAGGAGGTGCAACTAATGAAAAACTGTTTTTT	CAGKIGGATNEKLFF
TRBV7-2	NA	TRBJ1-2	NA	17	TGTGCCAGCAGCGGGTTCGGTATGGAGGTCAATAACTATGGCTACACCTTC	CASSGFGMEVNNYGYTF
TRBV6-1	NA	TRBJ2-4	TRBD1	15	TGTGCCAGCAGTGAAAAAACAGGGGTAGGATACATTCAGTACTTC	CASSEKTGVGYIQYF
TRBV20-1	NA	TRBJ1-1	NA	10	TGCAGTGTACGTGCGGTGGGAGCTTTCTTT	CSVRAVGAFF
TRBV9	NA	TRBJ2-1	TRBD2	15	TGTGCCAGCAGCGTAGGGACTAGCGGGCACAATGAGCAGTTCTTC	CASSVGTSGHNEQFF